The source of this T cell receptor (beta chain) is a study of Graves' ophthalmopathy and Graves' hyperthyroidism. The wider study: Blood was drawn at initial diagnosis, before any treatment.

Other autoimmune diseases, uncontrolled infections, pregnancy and lactation each led to patient exclusion. As diagnostic evidence, clinical symptoms, serum thyroxine, TRAb, thyroid ultrasound and orbital computed tomography were relied upon. CDR3 length: 14 amino acids. With 4 bases removed from V and 0 bases from J, the gap between germline ends came to 10 bases. Looked up from germline, CDR1 is SGHTA and CDR2 is FQGNSA. The authors amplified TCR beta CDR3 regions from RNA transcripts. The authors performed first-round RT-PCR with HTBI primers and then a second-round multiplex PCR. TCRdb itself ran the multiplex PCR reads through MiXCR, one entry per CDR3 protein. The sample yields 150,000 or so distinct CDR3 sequences, roughly two fifths seen once.

The sequenced material came from peripheral blood. This chain connects TRBV7-2 to TRBJ2-7; TRBD2 is a possible D gene (5 bases). This clonotype was sampled from a young man with Graves' ophthalmopathy. CDR3 amino acids: CASSSDFSSYEQYF. CDR3 in DNA: TGTGCCAGCAGCTCGGACTTTAGCTCCTACGAGCAGTACTTC.